The 15 T cell receptor beta chains below all came from one sample that was sequenced in a study of T cells in tuberculosis. Regarding time point: new active TB diagnosis, blood taken before or within 7 days of starting treatment. Data came from immunoSEQ multiplex PCR; TCRdb stores just in-frame clones and leaves some out. The sample lists about 49,000 clones; roughly 96% were seen once. Source: PBMCs, taken at tuberculosis diagnosis. The receptors come from an adult with tuberculosis.

The chain employs TRBV30 and TRBJ2-7; TRBD1 matches at 8 bases. V lost 3 bases and J lost 13; bases outside the gene matches: 14. The CDR3 contains 13 residues. In germline, CDR1 is GTSNPN, CDR2 SVGIG (reference sequence). CDR3 in DNA: TGTGCCTGGAGGCCTGACCGGGACAGGTATTGTTACTTC. Translation gives CAWRPDRDRYCYF.

CDR3 DNA sequence: TGTGCCCGCGGGACAGGGCCCTACGAGCAGTACTTC. It specifies CARGTGPYEQYF. The V gene is TRBV30, the J gene TRBJ2-7, with 9 bases fitting TRBD1. The trim removed 8 bases at V and 2 bases at J, leaving 4 bases unmatched. Germline CDR1 and CDR2: GTSNPN and SVGIG (reference sequence). The CDR3 totals 12 residues.

The rearrangement joins TRBV10-3 to TRBJ1-1; 9 positions agree with TRBD1. The CDR3 totals 16 residues. The V gene end was trimmed by 4 bases and the J gene end by 2 bases; junction bases not matched to a gene: 8. CDR1 is ENHRY and CDR2 is SYGVKD in the germline V gene. The CDR3 protein is CAISGRQGGRNTEAFF. In DNA form, the CDR3 reads TGTGCCATCAGTGGGCGACAGGGGGGTCGAAACACTGAAGCTTTCTTT.

This rearrangement joins TRBV7-9 to TRBJ1-2; no reliable D call. CDR3 length equals 14 residues. The germline V gene encodes CDR1 SEHNR and CDR2 FQNEAQ (reference sequence). The V end lost 5 bases, the J end lost 5 bases, and 15 bases lay between the germline ends. The CDR3 sequence: CASSPVVGGYGYTF. In nucleotides, the CDR3 is TGTGCCAGCAGCCCGGTGGTCGGAGGATATGGCTACACCTTC.

The chain recombines TRBV6-4 with TRBJ1-5, with D possibly TRBD1 on 6 matching bases. The V gene lost 3 bases and the J gene lost 0 bases, with 21 bases spanning the gap. The CDR3 has 19 amino acids. The germline V gene encodes CDR1 MRHNA and CDR2 SNTAGT. This CDR3 reads CASSERTDRQEDSNQPQHF. The CDR3 nucleotides read TGTGCCAGCAGTGAGAGGACCGACAGGCAAGAGGATAGCAATCAGCCCCAGCATTTT.

The J gene is TRBJ1-2, the V gene TRBV9, with D perhaps matching TRBD1 (5 bases). Trimming shortened V by 3 bases and J by 8 bases, and 11 bases separated the two germline ends. The CDR3 covers 12 residues. Germline loops: CDR1 SGDLS, CDR2 YYNGEE. Here the CDR3 DNA reads TGTGCCAGCAGCGGGATCCGACAGGGCTACACCTTC. This encodes CASSGIRQGYTF.

J is TRBJ1-5 and V is TRBV6-1; 10 bases fit TRBD1. The ends lost 4 bases at V and 3 bases at J; junction bases unmatched: 6. The CDR3 spans 16 residues. CDR1 and CDR2 (germline): MNHNS, SASEGT. The CDR3 DNA follows: TGTGCCAGCAGTGCGACAGGGGGCGCTCCCAATCAGCCCCAGCATTTT. It yields the protein CASSATGGAPNQPQHF.

The chain is built from TRBV6-1 and TRBJ1-4, with TRBD1 as a possible D gene (5 bases). This CDR3 spans 13 amino acids. Germline V lookup: CDR1 MNHNS, CDR2 SASEGT. V gave up 8 bases and J gave up 8 bases, with 15 bases separating them. The CDR3 region is CASYFQGREKLFF. Here the CDR3 DNA reads TGTGCCAGCTATTTCCAGGGCCGGGAAAAACTGTTTTTT.

This chain joins TRBV5-1 and TRBJ1-1; TRBD1 is a possible D gene (6 bases). This CDR3 region has 16 residues. CDR1 is SGHRS and CDR2 is YFSETQ in the germline V gene. Trimming pared 2 bases from V and 4 bases from J, leaving 18 bases between. For the CDR3, the DNA is TGCGCCAGCAGCTTAAGGGGGGGAAGGCTGCGCACTGAAGCTTTCTTT. Its translation: CASSLRGGRLRTEAFF.

The chain uses TRBV29-1 and TRBJ1-2, with D possibly matching TRBD1 (6 bases). Germline CDR1 SQVTM, CDR2 ANQGSEA. Trimming left V 4 bases short and J 6 bases short, with 9 bases between. This CDR3 is 11 amino acids long. This chain's CDR3 is CSVAGDNGYTF. The DNA for the CDR3 is TGCAGCGTTGCAGGGGATAATGGCTACACCTTC.

This CDR3 reads CASSLDDLNTEAFF. The CDR3 bases are TGTGCCAGCAGCTTAGACGACTTGAACACTGAAGCTTTCTTT. The genes are TRBV7-2 and TRBJ1-1; D remains ambiguous. This CDR3 region has 14 residues. Germline CDR1 SGHTA, CDR2 FQGNSA. The germline V and J ends were trimmed by 1 base and 0 bases, with 6 bases remaining between them.

This clone was observed a single time. V is TRBV7-3 and J is TRBJ2-2, with TRBD1 matching over 10 bases. The length of the CDR3 is 15 residues. Germline lookup yields CDR1 SGHTA and CDR2 FQGTGA. V dropped 5 bases and J dropped 4; count of bases not matched to a gene: 4. The CDR3 protein is CASSPTGGATGELFF. CDR3 nucleotide sequence: TGTGCCAGCAGCCCGACAGGGGGCGCCACCGGGGAGCTGTTTTTT.

This sequence joins TRBV9 and TRBJ2-1; 7 bases align to TRBD2. Trimming at V came to 0 bases and at J to 5 bases, leaving 8 bases not matched to a gene. The germline CDR1 and CDR2 sequences are SGDLS and YYNGEE. The CDR3 consists of 16 residues. The CDR3 sequence is CASSVAGLSGHNEQFF. CDR3 bases: TGTGCCAGCAGCGTAGCGGGACTATCAGGCCACAATGAGCAGTTCTTC.

The chain has TRBV27 and TRBJ2-5, with 9 bases aligning to TRBD2. Looked up from germline, CDR1 is MNHEY and CDR2 is SMNVEV (reference sequence). CDR3 length equals 15 residues. The J segment lost 4 bases and the V segment lost 4 bases, leaving 7 bases of the junction unmatched. CDR3 sequence reads: CASSWGGRAVETQYF. The CDR3 DNA sequence: TGTGCCAGCAGTTGGGGCGGGAGGGCCGTAGAGACCCAGTACTTC.

The chain joins TRBV7-6 to TRBJ2-1; a possible D gene is TRBD2 (6 bases). Germline CDR1 and CDR2: SGHVS and FNYEAQ. Trimming shortened V by 5 bases and J by 10 bases, and 12 bases separated the two germline ends. The CDR3 spans 12 residues. CDR3 nucleotides: TGTGCCAGCAGCACTAGGGGAGGCGAGCAGTTCTTC. Its translation: CASSTRGGEQFF.